Following are 17 T cell receptor beta chains from one sample sequenced in a study of blood T cell repertoires in COVID-19. The method was immunoSEQ multiplex PCR; TCRdb's version includes in-frame clones alone and lacks a portion of them. The sample carries approximately 250,000 clones, around 83% recorded once. Sequenced: peripheral blood. The receptors here all came from a woman aged 35 to 49 who had recovered from COVID-19.

The rearrangement uses TRBV11-3 and TRBJ2-3; no reliable D call. The germline V gene has CDR1 SGHNT and CDR2 YENEEA. V dropped 5 bases and J dropped 9 bases, with 18 bases sitting between them. The CDR3 spans 14 residues. The CDR3 here is CASSPPFGQHTQYF. CDR3 DNA: TGTGCCAGCAGCCCCCCGTTTGGGCAACACACGCAGTATTTT. Using reference TRBV11-3 and TRBJ2-3 for the parts outside the CDR3, the full variable domain is EAGVVQSPRYKIIEKKQPVAFWCNPISGHNTLYWYLQNLGQGPELLIRYENEEAVDDSQLPKDRFSAERLKGVDSTLKIQPAELGDSAVYLCASSPPFGQHTQYFGPGTRLTVL.

The gene calls are TRBV7-2 and TRBJ1-1; a weak D match, TRBD1 (6 bases). V was trimmed by 4 bases and J by 3 bases, leaving 12 bases between them. Germline V CDR1 and CDR2: SGHTA, FQGNSA. CDR3 length: 14 amino acids. CDR3 bases: TGTGCCAGCAGCTCGCAGGGGACCTACACTGAAGCTTTCTTT. Amino acids: CASSSQGTYTEAFF.

This rearrangement joins TRBV2 to TRBJ2-5; TRBD2 agrees at 7 bases. The CDR3 runs to 13 residues. Germline CDR1 and CDR2: SNHLY and FYNNEI. Trimming took 7 bases from V and 5 from J; bases not matched to a gene: 7. For the CDR3, the DNA is TGTGCCAGCATTTCTAGCGGTTGGGAGACCCAGTACTTC. It is translated as CASISSGWETQYF.

This clone has just one count. The chain links TRBV30 to TRBJ1-3; tentative D call: TRBD1 (5 bases). The CDR3 totals 12 residues. CDR1 GTSNPN and CDR2 SVGIG come from the germline V gene (reference sequence). Between the trimmed V and J ends, which lost 6 bases and 8 bases, there was a span of 14 bases. CDR3 residues: CACQLGGDTIYF. The CDR3 DNA reads as TGTGCCTGTCAACTTGGGGGGGACACCATATATTTT.

The V gene is TRBV11-2, the J gene TRBJ2-1; TRBD1 agrees at 9 bases. Germline CDR1 SGHAT, CDR2 FQNNGV. Unmatched junction bases numbered 9, after V lost 5 bases and J lost 7 bases. The CDR3 contains 15 residues. In DNA form, the CDR3 reads TGTGCCAGCAGCATACTCGGACAGGGGAAGAATGAGCAGTTCTTC. Translation: CASSILGQGKNEQFF.

The chain couples TRBV3-1 (or the pseudogene TRBV3-2) to TRBJ1-2, with a tentative D call TRBD1 (6 bases). The germline V and J ends were trimmed by 5 bases and 2 bases, with 12 bases remaining between them. The CDR3 length is 14 residues. Germline CDR1 is LGHDT and CDR2 is YNNKEL (reference sequence). The CDR3 sequence is CASSSGTPNYGYTF. CDR3 nucleotides: TGTGCCAGCAGCTCCGGGACACCAAACTATGGCTACACCTTC.

This clone has only one observation. The CDR3 DNA is TGTGCCAGCAGCTTCGGGACAGGTTCAAACTATGGCTACACCTTC. It specifies CASSFGTGSNYGYTF. V and J are TRBV11-2 and TRBJ1-2, with 8 bases fitting TRBD1. J was trimmed by 2 bases and V by 3 bases; bases with no gene match: 5. This CDR3 is built from 15 residues. Germline lookup yields CDR1 SGHAT and CDR2 FQNNGV.

The chain uses TRBV2 and TRBJ1-6, with a weak D call TRBD1 (6 bases). The CDR3 has 15 residues. V dropped 2 bases and J dropped 10 bases, with 15 bases sitting between them. Germline lookup yields CDR1 SNHLY and CDR2 FYNNEI. The CDR3 sequence: CASSETQGMESPLHF. The CDR3 nucleotides read TGTGCCAGCAGTGAAACCCAGGGGATGGAATCACCCCTCCACTTT.

This clone turned up a few times. This chain joins TRBV7-9 and TRBJ1-4; D ambiguous. In germline, CDR1 is SEHNR, CDR2 FQNEAQ (reference sequence). The CDR3 covers 11 residues. Trimming left V 6 bases short and J 4 bases short, with 3 bases between. The CDR3 DNA follows: TGTGCCAGCAGTTATAATGAAAAACTGTTTTTT. Translation gives CASSYNEKLFF.

V gene TRBV7-2 combines with J gene TRBJ1-1; perhaps TRBD1 as D (5 bases). V lost 0 bases and J 6 bases, leaving 14 bases between the germline ends. The CDR3 totals 15 residues. Germline lookup yields CDR1 SGHTA and CDR2 FQGNSA. Here the CDR3 DNA reads TGTGCCAGCAGCTTAGCGTCCGGGGGGTGGGCTGAAGCTTTCTTT. Amino acid sequence: CASSLASGGWAEAFF. The full variable domain, with the rest looked up from reference TRBV7-2 and TRBJ1-1, is GAGVSQSPSNKVTEKGKDVELRCDPISGHTALYWYRQSLGQGLEFLIYFQGNSAPDKSGLPSDRFSAERTGGSVSTLTIQRTQQEDSAVYLCASSLASGGWAEAFFGQGTRLTVV.

The rearrangement uses TRBV6-5 and TRBJ1-1; no clear D gene. With 2 bases removed from V and 1 base from J, the gap between germline ends came to 11 bases. The germline gives CDR1 MNHEY, CDR2 SVGAGI. This CDR3 contains 15 residues. The CDR3 spells CASSYAGYRNTEAFF. The CDR3 region has the DNA TGTGCCAGCAGTTACGCGGGGTACCGGAACACTGAAGCTTTCTTT.

DNA of the CDR3: TGCGCCAGCAGCCTGGGACTCGGAGCTGGCTACACCTTC. As protein: CASSLGLGAGYTF. The chain uses TRBV5-1 and TRBJ1-2; perhaps TRBD1 as D (5 bases). The germline V and J ends were trimmed by 4 bases and 7 bases, with 14 bases remaining between them. CDR3 length equals 13 residues. CDR1 and CDR2 from the germline V gene are SGHRS and YFSETQ.

The rearrangement links TRBV6-5 to TRBJ2-7; tentative D call: TRBD1 (5 bases). Trimming shortened V by 4 bases and J by 5 bases, and 12 bases separated the two germline ends. CDR1 MNHEY and CDR2 SVGAGI come from the germline V gene. This CDR3 is 13 amino acids long. Written as DNA, the CDR3 is TGTGCCAGCAGTTCACCAAGGGGAAACGAGCAGTACTTC. Translation: CASSSPRGNEQYF.

This clone is a singleton in its sample. The rearrangement joins TRBV28 to TRBJ2-2; 8 positions match TRBD2. The trim removed 3 bases at V and 3 bases at J, leaving 3 bases unmatched. The length of the CDR3 is 15 residues. From germline, CDR1 is MDHEN and CDR2 SYDVKM. The CDR3 here is CASSFVAGYTGELFF. In DNA form, the CDR3 reads TGTGCCAGCAGTTTCGTAGCGGGATACACCGGGGAGCTGTTTTTT.

The gene calls are TRBV3-1 (or the pseudogene TRBV3-2) and TRBJ2-7; 7 bases are a match to TRBD1. CDR1 is LGHDT, CDR2 YNNKEL, per germline (reference sequence). Unmatched junction bases numbered 6, after V lost 0 bases and J lost 4 bases. The CDR3 consists of 15 residues. The CDR3 DNA follows: TGTGCCAGCAGCCAAGACGCAGGGGGTGTGTACGAGCAGTACTTC. Its protein product is CASSQDAGGVYEQYF.

The sample holds many counts of this clone. The V gene is TRBV11-2, the J gene TRBJ2-3, with 9 bases matching TRBD2. This CDR3 contains 13 residues. J lost 5 bases, V lost 5 bases, and 2 bases had no gene match. Germline values: CDR1 SGHAT, CDR2 FQNNGV. DNA for the CDR3: TGTGCCAGCAGCAGCGGGGGGTTAGATACGCAGTATTTT. Translating it yields CASSSGGLDTQYF.

CDR3 coding DNA: TGTGCCAGTAGTATGTCCGCGTTCTATGAGCAGTTCTTC. Its translation is CASSMSAFYEQFF. V is TRBV19 and J is TRBJ2-1; D is undetermined. Germline loops: CDR1 LNHDA, CDR2 SQIVND (reference sequence). V lost 3 bases and J lost 8, with 11 bases in between. The CDR3 totals 13 residues.